This TCR beta chain was recovered during a study of T cells in placental villitis. About the study as a whole: The study compared placental TCR-beta repertoires across villitis of unknown etiology, gestational-age-matched unaffected controls, and infectious villitis to test an allograft-versus-infection hypothesis. General findings and caveats noted by the study authors: Because the paraffin blocks included small amounts of decidua, some of the captured T cells, particularly in controls, may have been decidual rather than villous infiltrates. Sequencing bulk tissue could not tell helper, regulatory or cytotoxic T cells apart, could not separate maternal from fetal T cells, and left out gamma-delta receptors. CMV-specific clone frequencies were higher in infectious CMV cases than in villitis of unknown etiology (approximately 0.01 vs 0.00094), which did not differ from controls.

After removal of 6 bases from V and 5 bases from J, the junction retains 8 bases not matched to a gene. Sequences MNHEY (CDR1) and SMNVEV (CDR2) are obtained from the germline V gene (reference sequence). The CDR3 goes from the cysteine to the phenylalanine over 15 residues. Only CDR3 DNA remains: 45 bases, in frame from the first base. About this clone itself: Its antigen remains undetermined. No base qualities exist here, and no much larger clone lies one base off it.

The immunoSEQ v4 bias-controlled multiplex PCR assay, performed blinded to group allocation, was used to amplify TCR-beta CDR3 regions from genomic DNA. To estimate nucleated cell and T cell quantities per sample, reference gene primers were included together with the TCR-beta primers. Sequencing of the libraries was performed on an Illumina MiSeq with a 100-cycle paired-end protocol. Processing in the source paper ran as follows. In the immunoSEQ Analyzer software, diversity and richness were calculated, with richness measured by iChao1 and clonality based on Pielou evenness and Shannon diversity on a 0-1 scale where a higher value means less diversity. CDR3 amino acid sequences with V/J genes were queried against VDJdb for CMV, EBV and influenza A specificities using confidence 3 and substitution 2. The Morisita-Horn index was used to measure TCR-beta amino acid clonotype overlap among the villitis of unknown etiology, infectious villitis and control repertoires. The table was pulled from immuneACCESS by TCRdb, which kept in-frame rearrangements only. Such tables lose some clones; where checked, under half of the loss comes from unresolved V genes, and the rest has no known cause. From that table come the V and J calls and clone size; the DNA was used to work out D and trimming. This sample is represented by some 6,500 clones; around four fifths of them were singletons. The ten largest account for around 8.6% of the sample.

The five infectious villitis placentae, four with confirmed cytomegalovirus and one with Toxoplasma gondii, were included without being matched to the other groups. In the infectious villitis group, the mothers were found to be younger and to have smaller fetuses, and preterm delivery or intrauterine demise was recorded in a couple of cases. After delivery, the placentae were collected and evaluated both grossly and histologically, and only then was archival tissue selected. Five 10-micron scrolls were cut from each FFPE block, and DNA was then isolated using the AllPrep DNA/RNA FFPE Tissue kit. DNA concentration and purity were checked by NanoDrop, and RNA quality was assessed on a Bioanalyzer.

The sample consisted of placental tissue containing maternal and fetal cells. Rearrangement joined TRBV27 to TRBJ2-2; TRBD1 fits 8 bases in the junction. The clonotype was recovered from a human patient with infectious villitis; the placental T cells may come from both mother and fetus. DNA sequence: TGTGCCAGCAGGGCGGACAGGGATAGGACCGGGGAGCTGTTTTTT. It translates as CASRADRDRTGELFF.